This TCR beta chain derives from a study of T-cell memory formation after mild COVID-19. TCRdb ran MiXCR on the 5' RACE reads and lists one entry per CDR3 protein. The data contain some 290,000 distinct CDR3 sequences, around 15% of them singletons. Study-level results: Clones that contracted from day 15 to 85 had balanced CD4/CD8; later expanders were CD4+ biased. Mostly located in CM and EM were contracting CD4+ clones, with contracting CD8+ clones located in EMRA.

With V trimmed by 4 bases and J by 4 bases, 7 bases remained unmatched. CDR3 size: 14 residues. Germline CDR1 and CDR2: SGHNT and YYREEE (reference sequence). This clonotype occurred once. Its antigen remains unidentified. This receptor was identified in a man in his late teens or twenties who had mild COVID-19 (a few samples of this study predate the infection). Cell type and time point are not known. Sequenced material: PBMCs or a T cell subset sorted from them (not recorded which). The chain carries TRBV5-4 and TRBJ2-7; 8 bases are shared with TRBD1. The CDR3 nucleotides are TGTGCCAGCAGCGTCCGACAGGGGCCGTACGAGCAGTACTTC. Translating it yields CASSVRQGPYEQYF.